A single sample is the source of the 7 T cell receptor beta chains below, sequenced in a study of blood T cell repertoires in COVID-19. TCRdb keeps only in-frame clones here, not all; method: immunoSEQ multiplex PCR. The sample lists around 310,000 clones; about nine tenths were seen once. Sequenced: PBMCs or T cells enriched from blood (not recorded which). The receptor source for this set is a woman aged 25-40 years who had recovered from COVID-19.

This chain joins TRBV9 and TRBJ2-1; 10 bases map to TRBD2. CDR1 is SGDLS and CDR2 is YYNGEE in the germline V gene. The CDR3 is 17 amino acids. Trimming took 1 base from V and 7 from J; bases not matched to a gene: 11. CDR3 region: CASSVSVALAGSNEQFF. The CDR3 coding sequence is TGTGCCAGCAGCGTATCGGTCGCACTAGCGGGAAGTAATGAGCAGTTCTTC.

CDR3 DNA: TGTGCCAGCAGCCAGGGGACTAGAGGGTTGTACGAGCAGTTCTTC. Amino acids: CASSQGTRGLYEQFF. The chain couples TRBV3-1 (or the pseudogene TRBV3-2) to TRBJ2-1, with 8 bases fitting TRBD2. Trimming removed 3 bases from V and 10 bases from J; junction bases left unmatched: 11. Germline V gives CDR1 LGHDT, CDR2 YNNKEL (reference sequence). CDR3 length equals 15 residues.

V is TRBV27 and J is TRBJ2-1; TRBD2 matches at 10 bases. The V and J ends lost 9 bases and 5 bases, in that order; junction bases with no gene match: 10. The CDR3 runs to 15 residues. The V gene's germline CDR1 is MNHEY and CDR2 SMNVEV (reference sequence). This CDR3 is CARTRLAGWNNEQFF. In DNA, the CDR3 is TGTGCCAGAACGCGACTAGCGGGTTGGAACAATGAGCAGTTCTTC.

The CDR3 loop is CASSFGRGAQEYEQYF. The CDR3 DNA is TGCGCCAGCAGCTTCGGCCGGGGGGCCCAGGAATACGAGCAGTACTTC. The rearrangement links TRBV5-1 to TRBJ2-7; TRBD2 might be the D (7 bases). The germline V and J ends were trimmed by 2 bases and 4 bases, with 19 bases remaining between them. Germline V lookup: CDR1 SGHRS, CDR2 YFSETQ. There are 16 residues in the CDR3.

The chain uses TRBV7-9 and TRBJ1-6, with a tentative D call TRBD1 (5 bases). The germline V gene encodes CDR1 SEHNR and CDR2 FQNEAQ (reference sequence). The CDR3 sequence is 14 residues long. The ends were cut back, 1 base at V and 7 bases at J, with 8 bases in the middle. The CDR3 DNA is TGTGCCAGCAGCTTAGATCAGGGAAATTCACCCCTCCACTTT. It is translated as CASSLDQGNSPLHF. Full variable domain (outside the CDR3, taken from reference TRBV7-9 and TRBJ1-6): DTGVSQNPRHKITKRGQNVTFRCDPISEHNRLYWYRQTLGQGPEFLTYFQNEAQLEKSRLLSDRFSAERPKGSFSTLEIQRTEQGDSAMYLCASSLDQGNSPLHFGNGTRLTVT.

The V call is TRBV27, the J call TRBJ2-7; D is unresolved. Germline values: CDR1 MNHEY, CDR2 SMNVEV (reference sequence). V was trimmed by 5 bases and J by 4 bases, leaving 18 bases between them. The CDR3 runs 15 residues. This CDR3 reads CASSPSRSIIYEQYF. CDR3 coding DNA: TGTGCCAGCAGTCCCTCGCGAAGTATTATTTACGAGCAGTACTTC.

V and J are TRBV27 and TRBJ2-1; TRBD1 matches 8 bases. Trimming cost V 4 bases and J 6 bases; bases outside gene matches: 2. CDR3 length: 13 residues. Germline V gene sequence: CDR1 MNHEY, CDR2 SMNVEV (reference sequence). This CDR3 is CASSSTGGNEQFF. The DNA for the CDR3 is TGTGCCAGCAGTTCAACAGGGGGCAATGAGCAGTTCTTC.